The next 16 T cell receptor beta chains were all read from a single sample in a study of identical twins. TCRdb processed the 5' RACE reads anew with MiXCR; each CDR3 protein has one entry. Of 1.5 million to 2 million distinct CDR3 sequences detected, about 31% appear once; the ten largest clones hold roughly 0.3%. Sequenced input: cord blood. These receptors all stem from a newborn girl in good health.

This chain links TRBV4-2 with TRBJ1-6; D remains unclear. The CDR3 is 13 amino acids. The germline V gene encodes CDR1 LGHNA and CDR2 YNFKEQ. Deletions cut 0 bases from V and 8 bases from J, with 5 bases between. In DNA, the CDR3 is TGTGCCAGCAGCCAAGAGCGGGATTCACCCCTCCACTTT. As protein: CASSQERDSPLHF.

This clonotype was found many times. The chain carries TRBV10-1 and TRBJ2-3; TRBD2 is a possible D gene (6 bases). The CDR3 totals 15 residues. Germline lookup yields CDR1 WNHNN and CDR2 SYGVQD (reference sequence). With 0 bases removed from V and 0 bases from J, the gap between germline ends came to 7 bases. DNA of the CDR3: TGCGCCAGCAGTGAGTCACGGGGGAGCACAGATACGCAGTATTTT. Its translation: CASSESRGSTDTQYF.

Remarks on this clonotype: One end of the junction varies from germline; a read error may be responsible. The chain combines TRBV6-5 with TRBJ1-2; TRBD1 matches at 7 bases. This CDR3 is 16 amino acids long. Per the germline V gene, CDR1 is MNHEY and CDR2 is SVGAGI. The CDR3: CASSRKATGINYGYIF. CDR3 bases: TGTGCCAGCAGCCGGAAAGCGACAGGGATTAACTATGGCTACATCTTC.

The V call is TRBV29-1, the J call TRBJ2-1; D is unclear. The CDR3 is 11 amino acids. V gave up 2 bases and J gave up 9 bases, with 8 bases separating them. Germline V lookup: CDR1 SQVTM, CDR2 ANQGSEA. The CDR3 is CSVERSGEQFF. The CDR3 DNA reads TGCAGCGTTGAACGAAGTGGTGAGCAGTTCTTC.

The gene calls are TRBV12-3 or TRBV12-4 and TRBJ2-7, with 11 bases identical to TRBD2. Trimming removed 6 bases from V and 3 bases from J; junction bases left unmatched: 7. The CDR3 extends over 15 amino acids. The DNA of the CDR3 is TGTGCCAGCAGAGACCTAGCGGGGGGTGGCTACGAGCAGTACTTC. It yields the protein CASRDLAGGGYEQYF.

A few counts support this clonotype. The chain employs TRBV10-3 and TRBJ1-2; D possibly corresponds to TRBD1 (6 bases). V lost 6 bases, J lost 4 bases, and 12 bases lay in between. Germline assignment: CDR1 ENHRY and CDR2 SYGVKD. CDR3 size: 13 residues. The chain's CDR3 is CAIRQGPSYGYTF. CDR3 sequence (DNA): TGTGCCATCAGACAGGGCCCTAGCTATGGCTACACCTTC.

This clonotype was seen more than once but under ten times. The chain is built from TRBV2 and TRBJ1-5, with D tentatively TRBD1 (5 bases). The ends were cut back, 6 bases at V and 1 base at J, with 19 bases in the middle. This CDR3 is built from 17 residues. Per the germline V gene, CDR1 is SNHLY and CDR2 is FYNNEI. The CDR3 loop is CASSLLNGGGSNQPQHF. In nucleotides, the CDR3 is TGTGCCAGCAGCCTCCTCAATGGGGGAGGGAGCAATCAGCCCCAGCATTTT.

The rearrangement links TRBV13 to TRBJ2-2; no clear D. The CDR3 has 13 residues. Germline values: CDR1 PRHDT, CDR2 FYEKMQ (reference sequence). The V end was cut by 1 base, the J end by 5 bases, with 5 bases between. CDR3 bases: TGTGCCAGCAGCTTAGACAAAACCGGGGAGCTGTTTTTT. Its translation: CASSLDKTGELFF.

This clonotype was seen more than once but under ten times. The CDR3 nucleotides read TGTGCCAGCAGCGTTCCGGGTCGCCTCTATGGCTACACCTTC. Translation: CASSVPGRLYGYTF. The chain joins TRBV7-2 to TRBJ1-2; D gene unclear. V lost 5 bases and J 4 bases, leaving 14 bases between the germline ends. Germline assignment: CDR1 SGHTA and CDR2 FQGNSA. The CDR3 is made up of 14 amino acids. Based on the CDR3 plus reference TRBV7-2 and TRBJ1-2, the full variable domain is GAGVSQSPSNKVTEKGKDVELRCDPISGHTALYWYRQSLGQGLEFLIYFQGNSAPDKSGLPSDRFSAERTGGSVSTLTIQRTQQEDSAVYLCASSVPGRLYGYTFGSGTRLTVV.

To note about this clonotype: A much more abundant neighbour one base away suggests this may be a read error. This sequence joins TRBV29-1 and TRBJ2-5; TRBD2 might be the D (6 bases). The germline gives CDR1 SQVTM, CDR2 ANQGSEA. This CDR3 region has 16 residues. The CDR3 reads CSVGARLAHQQEAQYF. The CDR3 nucleotides are TGCAGCGTTGGGGCCCGGCTAGCGCACCAACAAGAGGCCCAGTACTTC.

This chain connects TRBV3-1 to TRBJ2-5; 11 bases agree with TRBD1. The CDR3 has 14 amino acids. Trimming took 4 bases from V and 10 from J; bases not matched to a gene: 8. The germline CDR1 and CDR2 sequences are LGHDT and YNNKEL (reference sequence). The CDR3 spells CASSLSGTGGNQYF. In DNA, the CDR3 is TGTGCCAGCAGCCTTTCCGGGACAGGGGGTAACCAGTACTTC.

As to this clonotype: A much larger clone differs by one base, so this may be a read error. The chain combines TRBV10-3 with TRBJ2-1; 10 bases line up with TRBD1. Germline lookup yields CDR1 ENHRY and CDR2 SYGVKD. V shed 2 bases and J 13 bases; nucleotides not matched to a gene: 8. This CDR3 has 14 residues. CDR3 sequence: CAISEDRGQETQFF. The CDR3 DNA is TGTGCCATCAGTGAGGACAGGGGGCAAGAGACCCAGTTCTTC.

This clonotype was seen more than once but under ten times. V gene TRBV20-1 combines with J gene TRBJ2-3; the D gene is possibly TRBD2 (5 bases). V was trimmed by 1 base and J by 0 bases, leaving 14 bases between them. CDR1 and CDR2 (germline): DFQATT, SNEGSKA (reference sequence). The CDR3 runs 16 residues. The DNA for the CDR3 is TGCAGTGCTAGAGCCTTCGAACTAGTGAGCACAGATACGCAGTATTTT. Protein: CSARAFELVSTDTQYF.

CDR3 in amino acids: CASSRDSTGYTF. The CDR3 DNA reads TGCGCCAGCAGCCGAGACAGTACGGGCTACACCTTC. V and J are TRBV5-1 and TRBJ1-2; perhaps TRBD1 as D (5 bases). The CDR3 covers 12 residues. The germline CDR1 and CDR2 sequences are SGHRS and YFSETQ. V lost 4 bases, J lost 8 bases, and 12 bases lay in between.

This clonotype was picked up a small number of times. This chain connects TRBV5-1 to TRBJ1-5; possibly TRBD1 for D (5 bases). The CDR3 is 16 amino acids. Trimming removed 0 bases from V and 5 bases from J, with 15 bases in between. Germline CDR1 SGHRS, CDR2 YFSETQ. This CDR3 reads CASSLGGTSGDQPQHF. The CDR3 DNA follows: TGCGCCAGCAGCTTGGGGGGCACCTCGGGGGATCAGCCCCAGCATTTT.

The genes are TRBV9 and TRBJ2-5, with a tentative D call TRBD2 (6 bases). Looked up from germline, CDR1 is SGDLS and CDR2 is YYNGEE. Trimming took 6 bases from V and 11 from J, leaving 26 bases between them. The CDR3 has 15 amino acids. The CDR3 nucleotides are TGTGCCAGCACCGACGGAGGAGGGTCCTACAATGAGCAGTACTTC. Residues: CASTDGGGSYNEQYF.